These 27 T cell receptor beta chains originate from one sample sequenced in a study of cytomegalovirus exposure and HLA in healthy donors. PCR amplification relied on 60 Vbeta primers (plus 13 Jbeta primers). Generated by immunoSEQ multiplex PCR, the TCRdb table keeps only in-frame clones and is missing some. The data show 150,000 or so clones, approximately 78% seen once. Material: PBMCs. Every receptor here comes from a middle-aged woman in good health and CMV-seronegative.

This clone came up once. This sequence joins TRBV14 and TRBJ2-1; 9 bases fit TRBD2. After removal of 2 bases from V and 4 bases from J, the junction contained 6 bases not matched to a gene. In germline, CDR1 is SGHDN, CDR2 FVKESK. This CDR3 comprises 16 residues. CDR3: CASSQKRTSVYNEQFF. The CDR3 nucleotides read TGTGCCAGCAGCCAAAAAAGGACTAGCGTTTACAATGAGCAGTTCTTC.

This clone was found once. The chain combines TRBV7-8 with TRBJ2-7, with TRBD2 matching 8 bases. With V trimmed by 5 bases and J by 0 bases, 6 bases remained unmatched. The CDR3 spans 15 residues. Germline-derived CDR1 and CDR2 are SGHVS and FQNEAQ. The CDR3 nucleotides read TGTGCCAGCAGCCACCGGGGGGGCCTCTCCTACGAGCAGTACTTC. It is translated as CASSHRGGLSYEQYF.

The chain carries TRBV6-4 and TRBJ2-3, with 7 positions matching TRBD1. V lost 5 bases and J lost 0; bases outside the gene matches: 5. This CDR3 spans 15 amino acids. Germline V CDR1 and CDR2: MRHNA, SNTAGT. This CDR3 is CASSSRDRSTDTQYF. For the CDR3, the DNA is TGTGCCAGCAGTTCCCGGGACAGAAGCACAGATACGCAGTATTTT.

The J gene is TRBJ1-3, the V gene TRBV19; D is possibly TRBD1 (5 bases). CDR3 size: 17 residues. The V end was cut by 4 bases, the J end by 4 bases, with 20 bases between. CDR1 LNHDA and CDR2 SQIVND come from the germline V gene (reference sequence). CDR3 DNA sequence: TGTGCCAGTAGTACCTACCGGACACACTCTTCGGGAAACACCATATATTTT. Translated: CASSTYRTHSSGNTIYF.

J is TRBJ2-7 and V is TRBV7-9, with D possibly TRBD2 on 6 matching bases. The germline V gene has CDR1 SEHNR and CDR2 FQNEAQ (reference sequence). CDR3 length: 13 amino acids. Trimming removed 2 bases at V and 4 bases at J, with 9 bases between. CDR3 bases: TGTGCCAGCAGCTTACCTAGCGCATACGAGCAGTACTTC. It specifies CASSLPSAYEQYF.

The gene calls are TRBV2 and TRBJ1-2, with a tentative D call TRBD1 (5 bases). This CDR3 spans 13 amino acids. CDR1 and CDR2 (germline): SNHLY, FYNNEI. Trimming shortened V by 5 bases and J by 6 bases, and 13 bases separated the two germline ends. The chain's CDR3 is CASSRRQIHGYTF. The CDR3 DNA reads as TGTGCCAGCAGTCGTCGACAGATCCATGGCTACACCTTC.

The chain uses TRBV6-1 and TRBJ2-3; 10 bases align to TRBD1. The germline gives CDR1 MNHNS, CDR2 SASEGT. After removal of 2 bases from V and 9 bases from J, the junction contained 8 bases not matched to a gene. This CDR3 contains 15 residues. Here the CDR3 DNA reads TGTGCCAGCAGTGAAAGACAGGGGGCACGGGGGACGCAGTATTTT. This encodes CASSERQGARGTQYF.

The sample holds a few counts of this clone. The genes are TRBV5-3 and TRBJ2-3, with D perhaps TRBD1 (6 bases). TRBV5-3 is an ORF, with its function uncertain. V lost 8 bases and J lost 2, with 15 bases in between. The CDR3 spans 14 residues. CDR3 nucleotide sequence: TGTGCCAGTACAGGGAGAGGGAACACAGATACGCAGTATTTT. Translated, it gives CASTGRGNTDTQYF.

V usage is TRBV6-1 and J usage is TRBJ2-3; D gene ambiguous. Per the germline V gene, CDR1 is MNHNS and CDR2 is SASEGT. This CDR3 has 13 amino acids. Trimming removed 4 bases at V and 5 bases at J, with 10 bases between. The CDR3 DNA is TGTGCCAGCAGTGGCACTTACGAAGATACGCAGTATTTT. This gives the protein CASSGTYEDTQYF.

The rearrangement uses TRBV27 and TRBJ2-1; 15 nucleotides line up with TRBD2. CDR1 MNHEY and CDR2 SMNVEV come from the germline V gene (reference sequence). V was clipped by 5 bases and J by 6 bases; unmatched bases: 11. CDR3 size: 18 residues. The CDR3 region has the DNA TGTGCCAGCAGTCTATATGGACTAGCGGGGGGGAAACGCAATGAGCAGTTCTTC. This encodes CASSLYGLAGGKRNEQFF.

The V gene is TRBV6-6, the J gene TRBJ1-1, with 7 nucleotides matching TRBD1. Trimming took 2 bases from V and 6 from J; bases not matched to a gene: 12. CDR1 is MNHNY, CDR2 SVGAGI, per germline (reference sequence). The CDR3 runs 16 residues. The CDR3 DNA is TGTGCCAGCAGTTACCCCCGGGTGGAGGGGGCGTCTGAAGCTTTCTTT. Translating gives CASSYPRVEGASEAFF.

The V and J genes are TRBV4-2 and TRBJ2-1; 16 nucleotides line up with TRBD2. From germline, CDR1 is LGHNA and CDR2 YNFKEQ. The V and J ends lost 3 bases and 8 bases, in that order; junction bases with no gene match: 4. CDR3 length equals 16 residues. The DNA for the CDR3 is TGTGCCAGCAGCCAGGGACTAGCGGGGGGGTCCGATGAGCAGTTCTTC. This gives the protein CASSQGLAGGSDEQFF.

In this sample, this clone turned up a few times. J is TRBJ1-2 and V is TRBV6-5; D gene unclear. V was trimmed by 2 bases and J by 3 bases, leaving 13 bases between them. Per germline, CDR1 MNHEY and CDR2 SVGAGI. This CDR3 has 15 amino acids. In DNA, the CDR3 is TGTGCCAGCAGTTACGGGAGGACTTCATACTATGGCTACACCTTC. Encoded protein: CASSYGRTSYYGYTF.

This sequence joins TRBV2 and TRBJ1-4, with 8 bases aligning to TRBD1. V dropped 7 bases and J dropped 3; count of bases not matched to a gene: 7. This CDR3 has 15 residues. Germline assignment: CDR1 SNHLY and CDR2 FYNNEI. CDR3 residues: CASTLQGVANEKLFF. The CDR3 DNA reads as TGTGCCAGCACCCTACAGGGGGTGGCTAATGAAAAACTGTTTTTT.

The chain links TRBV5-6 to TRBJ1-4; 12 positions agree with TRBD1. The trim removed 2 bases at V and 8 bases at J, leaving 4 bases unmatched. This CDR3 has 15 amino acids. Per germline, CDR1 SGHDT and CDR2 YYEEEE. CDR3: CASSFEGTGGEKLFF. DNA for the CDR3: TGTGCCAGCAGCTTTGAAGGGACAGGGGGCGAAAAACTGTTTTTT. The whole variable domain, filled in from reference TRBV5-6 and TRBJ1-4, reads DAGVTQSPTHLIKTRGQQVTLRCSPKSGHDTVSWYQQALGQGPQFIFQYYEEEERQRGNFPDRFSGHQFPNYSSELNVNALLLGDSALYLCASSFEGTGGEKLFFGSGTQLSVL.

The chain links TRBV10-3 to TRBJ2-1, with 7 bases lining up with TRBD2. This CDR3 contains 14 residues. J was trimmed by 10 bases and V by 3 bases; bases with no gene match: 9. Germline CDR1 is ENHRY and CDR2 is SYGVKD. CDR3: CAISERTSVGEQFF. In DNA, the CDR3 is TGTGCCATCAGTGAAAGAACTAGCGTGGGGGAGCAGTTCTTC.

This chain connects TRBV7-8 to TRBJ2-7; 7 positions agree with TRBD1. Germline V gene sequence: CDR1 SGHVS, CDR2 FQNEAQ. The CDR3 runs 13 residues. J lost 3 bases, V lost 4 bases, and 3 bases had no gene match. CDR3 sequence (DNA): TGTGCCAGCAGCTCGGGACAGATCTACGAGCAGTACTTC. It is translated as CASSSGQIYEQYF.

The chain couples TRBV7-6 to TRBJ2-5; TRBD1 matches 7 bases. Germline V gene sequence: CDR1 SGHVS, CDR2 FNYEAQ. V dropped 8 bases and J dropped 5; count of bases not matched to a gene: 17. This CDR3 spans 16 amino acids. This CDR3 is CASRFEGAGFGETQYF. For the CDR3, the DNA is TGTGCCAGCCGATTCGAGGGGGCGGGTTTCGGGGAGACCCAGTACTTC.

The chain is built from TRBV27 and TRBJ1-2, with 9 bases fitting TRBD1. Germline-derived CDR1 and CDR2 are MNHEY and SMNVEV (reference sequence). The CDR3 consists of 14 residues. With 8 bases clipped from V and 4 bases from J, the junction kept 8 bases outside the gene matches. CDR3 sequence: CASGRDRASYGYTF. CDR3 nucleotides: TGTGCCAGCGGAAGGGACAGGGCCTCCTATGGCTACACCTTC.

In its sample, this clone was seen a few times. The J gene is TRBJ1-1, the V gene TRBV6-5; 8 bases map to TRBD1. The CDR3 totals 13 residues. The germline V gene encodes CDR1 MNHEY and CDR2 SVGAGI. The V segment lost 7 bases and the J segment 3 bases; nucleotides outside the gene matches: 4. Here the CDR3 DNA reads TGTGCCAGCAACCTCAGGGGGCACACTGAAGCTTTCTTT. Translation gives CASNLRGHTEAFF.

CDR3 sequence (DNA): TGTGCCAGCAGTCTGCTCCGGACTGAAGCTTTCTTT. The encoded protein is CASSLLRTEAFF. The rearrangement joins TRBV6-1 to TRBJ1-1; unclear D gene. In germline, CDR1 is MNHNS, CDR2 SASEGT. The CDR3 extends over 12 amino acids. V lost 5 bases to trimming and J lost 5 bases, with 9 bases between them.

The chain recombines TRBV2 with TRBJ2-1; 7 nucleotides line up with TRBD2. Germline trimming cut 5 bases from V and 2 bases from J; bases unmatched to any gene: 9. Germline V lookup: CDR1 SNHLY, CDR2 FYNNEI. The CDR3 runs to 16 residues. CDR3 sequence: CASSPQRGMAYNEQFF. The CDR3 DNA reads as TGTGCCAGCAGTCCACAGCGGGGCATGGCCTACAATGAGCAGTTCTTC.

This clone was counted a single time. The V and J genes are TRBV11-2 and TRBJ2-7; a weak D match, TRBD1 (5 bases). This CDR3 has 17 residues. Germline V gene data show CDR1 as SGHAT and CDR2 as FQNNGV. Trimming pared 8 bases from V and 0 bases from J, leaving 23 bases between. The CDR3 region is CASRTYQDIASSYEQYF. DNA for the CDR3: TGTGCCAGCCGAACCTACCAGGACATTGCAAGCTCCTACGAGCAGTACTTC.

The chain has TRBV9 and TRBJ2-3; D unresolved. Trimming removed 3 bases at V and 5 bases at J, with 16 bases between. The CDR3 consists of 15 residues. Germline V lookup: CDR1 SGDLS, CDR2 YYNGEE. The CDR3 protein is CASSGPSPSVDTQYF. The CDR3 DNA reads TGTGCCAGCAGCGGCCCTAGTCCGTCAGTAGATACGCAGTATTTT.

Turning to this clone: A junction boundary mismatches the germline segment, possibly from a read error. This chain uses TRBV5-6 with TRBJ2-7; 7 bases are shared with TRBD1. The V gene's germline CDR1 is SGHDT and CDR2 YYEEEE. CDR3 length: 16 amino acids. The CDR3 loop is CTSSLGFFGDSYEQYF. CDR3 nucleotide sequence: TGTACCAGCAGCTTGGGATTTTTCGGGGACAGCTACGAGCAGTACTTC.

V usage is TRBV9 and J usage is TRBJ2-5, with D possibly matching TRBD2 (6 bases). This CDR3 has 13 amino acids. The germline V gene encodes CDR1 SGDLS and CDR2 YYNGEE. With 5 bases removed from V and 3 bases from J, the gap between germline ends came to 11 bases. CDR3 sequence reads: CASSRGSKETQYF. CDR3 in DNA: TGTGCCAGCAGTCGGGGGTCTAAAGAGACCCAGTACTTC.

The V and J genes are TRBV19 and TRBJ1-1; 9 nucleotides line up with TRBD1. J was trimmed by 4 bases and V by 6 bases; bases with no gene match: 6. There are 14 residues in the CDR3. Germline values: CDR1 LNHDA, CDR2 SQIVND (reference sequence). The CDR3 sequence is CASSTTGGSTEAFF. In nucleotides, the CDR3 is TGTGCCAGTAGCACGACAGGGGGAAGCACTGAAGCTTTCTTT.